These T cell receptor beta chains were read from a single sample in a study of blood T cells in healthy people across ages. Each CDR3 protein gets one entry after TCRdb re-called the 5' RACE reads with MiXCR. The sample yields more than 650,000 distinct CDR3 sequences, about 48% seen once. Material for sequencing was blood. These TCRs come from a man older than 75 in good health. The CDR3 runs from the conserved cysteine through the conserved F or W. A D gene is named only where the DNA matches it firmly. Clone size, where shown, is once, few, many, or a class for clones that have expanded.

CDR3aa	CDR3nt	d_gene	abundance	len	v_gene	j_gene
CAISHREGNQPQHF	TGTGCCATCAGTCACAGGGAGGGCAATCAGCCCCAGCATTTT	-	-	14	TRBV10-3	TRBJ1-5
CASSRGTSGNEQYF	TGTGCCAGCAGCCGAGGGACTAGCGGGAACGAGCAGTACTTC	TRBD2	-	14	TRBV4-2	TRBJ2-7
CASSFPLAGGLSYNEQFF	TGTGCCAGCAGTTTTCCCCTGGCGGGAGGTCTCTCCTACAATGAGCAGTTCTTC	TRBD2	once	18	TRBV6-2/TRBV6-3	TRBJ2-1
CASSQLRYGYTF	TGCGCCAGCAGCCAGCTCCGCTATGGCTACACCTTC	-	-	12	TRBV4-1	TRBJ1-2
CASGQMGLRGYTF	TGTGCCAGCGGCCAGATGGGGCTAAGGGGCTACACCTTC	-	-	13	TRBV2	TRBJ1-2
CASSPLTDWNTEAFF	TGTGCCAGCAGTCCCCTGACAGATTGGAACACTGAAGCTTTCTTT	-	-	15	TRBV27	TRBJ1-1
CASSLAHSGALNYGYTF	TGTGCCAGCAGCTTAGCGCATTCCGGGGCACTCAACTATGGCTACACCTTC	-	-	17	TRBV7-9	TRBJ1-2
CSARWVLRRVPAGGEQYF	TGCAGTGCTAGATGGGTCTTACGGAGGGTACCCGCGGGAGGGGAGCAGTACTTC	TRBD2	-	18	TRBV20-1	TRBJ2-4
CASSQPGTSGTHRYAYF	TGCGCCAGCAGCCAACCTGGGACTAGCGGGACCCACAGATACGCGTATTTT	TRBD2	-	17	TRBV4-1	TRBJ2-3
CASSFPGDKNYGYTF	TGTGCCAGCAGCTTTCCCGGAGACAAAAACTATGGCTACACCTTC	-	few	15	TRBV7-2	TRBJ1-2
CASSSPGGGALGYGYTF	TGTGCCAGCAGCTCCCCAGGCGGGGGGGCGCTGGGCTATGGCTACACCTTC	-	few	17	TRBV7-9	TRBJ1-2
CASSLAEINYGYTF	TGTGCCAGCAGTTTGGCAGAGATTAACTATGGCTACACCTTC	-	-	14	TRBV12-3/TRBV12-4	TRBJ1-2